The next 20 T cell receptor beta chains were all read from a single sample in a study of OX40 agonist ivuxolimab in advanced cancers. Assay used: immunoSEQ multiplex PCR; TCRdb lists only in-frame clones, some missing. Among some 80,000 clones listed, 94% were seen once. The sample consisted of CD4+ or CD8+ T cells sorted from blood, taken in a trial of the OX40 agonist ivuxolimab. Receptors were obtained from an adult with an advanced solid tumor such as melanoma, head and neck, liver or kidney cancer.

The CDR3 coding sequence is TGTGCCAGCATCCCGACTGTACAGGAGTGGAACACCGGGGAGCTGTTTTTT. It specifies CASIPTVQEWNTGELFF. This chain connects TRBV27 to TRBJ2-2; D might be TRBD1 (5 bases). This CDR3 comprises 17 residues. V lost 7 bases and J 1 base, leaving 19 bases between the germline ends. Germline lookup yields CDR1 MNHEY and CDR2 SMNVEV (reference sequence).

The chain carries TRBV7-6 and TRBJ2-1; TRBD2 aligns across 11 bases. The CDR3 spans 15 residues. Germline CDR1 reads SGHVS; CDR2 reads FNYEAQ. Germline trimming cut 6 bases from V and 3 bases from J; bases unmatched to any gene: 4. CDR3 region: CASSLGTSGYNEQFF. The CDR3 DNA reads as TGTGCCAGCAGTCTGGGGACTAGCGGCTACAATGAGCAGTTCTTC.

This rearrangement joins TRBV23-1 to TRBJ1-2; tentatively, D is TRBD1 (5 bases). TRBV23-1 is an ORF, and what it does is uncertain. CDR3 size: 13 residues. V dropped 2 bases and J dropped 5 bases, with 9 bases sitting between them. CDR3 sequence: CASSQPGPYGYTF. DNA of the CDR3: TGCGCCAGCAGTCAACCGGGACCTTATGGCTACACCTTC.

The chain employs TRBV13 and TRBJ2-3; 7 bases are a match to TRBD1. The V and J ends lost 1 base and 5 bases, in that order; junction bases with no gene match: 6. Germline V gene data show CDR1 as PRHDT and CDR2 as FYEKMQ (reference sequence). The length of the CDR3 is 15 residues. The DNA of the CDR3 is TGTGCCAGCAGCTTAGAGGGGGCCCGTGGAGATACGCAGTATTTT. It codes for CASSLEGARGDTQYF. Full variable domain (missing parts from reference TRBV13 and TRBJ2-3): AAGVIQSPRHLIKEKRETATLKCYPIPRHDTVYWYQQGPGQDPQFLISFYEKMQSDKGSIPDRFSAQQFSDYHSELNMSSLELGDSALYFCASSLEGARGDTQYFGPGTRLTVL.

The DNA for the CDR3 is TGTGCCAGCTCACCACCGTCGGGGGAGGGTAGTCAGCCCCAGCATTTT. It specifies CASSPPSGEGSQPQHF. This rearrangement joins TRBV18 to TRBJ1-5; D might be TRBD1 (5 bases). V shed 0 bases and J shed 6 bases, with 15 bases lying between them. The CDR3 runs to 16 residues. Germline values: CDR1 KGHSH, CDR2 LQKENI.

The rearrangement uses TRBV28 and TRBJ2-4; D call uncertain. V lost 3 bases and J lost 0, with 6 bases in between. CDR1 and CDR2 (germline): MDHEN, SYDVKM. The CDR3 is 14 amino acids. This chain's CDR3 is CASSFFQAKNIQYF. The CDR3 DNA sequence: TGTGCCAGCAGTTTTTTCCAAGCCAAAAACATTCAGTACTTC.

This clone was seen once. The chain combines TRBV2 with TRBJ2-7; 10 bases are a match to TRBD1. CDR3 size: 14 residues. CDR1 is SNHLY and CDR2 is FYNNEI in the germline V gene. V was pared by 4 bases and J by 2 bases, with 2 bases of the junction left unmatched. The CDR3 reads CASSGTGGAYEQYF. DNA of the CDR3: TGTGCCAGCAGTGGGACAGGGGGGGCCTACGAGCAGTACTTC.

The chain employs TRBV4-3 and TRBJ2-3, with 7 bases lining up with TRBD1. J lost 5 bases, V lost 4 bases, and 0 bases had no gene match. The germline gives CDR1 LGHNA, CDR2 YSLEER. CDR3 size: 12 residues. CDR3: CASSPGGDTQYF. The CDR3 DNA sequence: TGCGCCAGCAGCCCAGGGGGAGATACGCAGTATTTT.

This rearrangement joins TRBV27 to TRBJ1-2; 8 bases are shared with TRBD1. This CDR3 is built from 14 residues. Germline assignment: CDR1 MNHEY and CDR2 SMNVEV (reference sequence). Losses at the gene ends were 5 bases for V and 1 base for J; bases not matched to a gene: 3. CDR3 in DNA: TGTGCCAGCAGTCACACAGGGGGTAACTATGGCTACACCTTC. Its translation: CASSHTGGNYGYTF.

The chain couples TRBV29-1 to TRBJ1-2; 10 nucleotides match TRBD1. The germline V gene has CDR1 SQVTM and CDR2 ANQGSEA. Germline trimming cut 4 bases from V and 5 bases from J; bases unmatched to any gene: 4. This CDR3 spans 13 amino acids. The CDR3 DNA follows: TGCAGCGTTGGTGGACAGGGGGAATATGGCTACACCTTC. Translated, it gives CSVGGQGEYGYTF.

The rearrangement joins TRBV19 to TRBJ2-7, with unresolved D. Per the germline V gene, CDR1 is LNHDA and CDR2 is SQIVND (reference sequence). This CDR3 is built from 11 residues. The V end was cut by 7 bases, the J end by 6 bases, with 10 bases between. CDR3 in DNA: TGTGCCAGTACTTCTGCAGCCGAGCAGTACTTC. The encoded protein is CASTSAAEQYF.

CDR3 residues: CASQREGSYNEQFF. CDR3 DNA: TGCGCCAGCCAGAGGGAAGGGTCCTACAATGAGCAGTTCTTC. The genes are TRBV5-1 and TRBJ2-1; possibly TRBD2 for D (5 bases). The germline V gene encodes CDR1 SGHRS and CDR2 YFSETQ. V lost 7 bases and J lost 1, with 12 bases in between. The CDR3 has 14 residues.

The rearrangement uses TRBV9 and TRBJ1-3, with D unresolved. The CDR3 has 14 amino acids. CDR1 and CDR2 from the germline V gene are SGDLS and YYNGEE. The ends were cut back, 6 bases at V and 0 bases at J, with 10 bases in the middle. As DNA, the CDR3 is TGTGCCAGCACCGGGAATAACTCTGGAAACACCATATATTTT. Its translation is CASTGNNSGNTIYF.

V is TRBV7-9 and J is TRBJ1-1, with D unclear. Per germline, CDR1 SEHNR and CDR2 FQNEAQ (reference sequence). The CDR3 runs 17 residues. With 4 bases removed from V and 1 base from J, the gap between germline ends came to 19 bases. CDR3: CASSSSSRQVKNTEAFF. The CDR3 coding sequence is TGTGCCAGCAGCTCCTCTAGCCGCCAGGTTAAGAACACTGAAGCTTTCTTT.

J is TRBJ1-4 and V is TRBV13; 9 bases match TRBD1. Per germline, CDR1 PRHDT and CDR2 FYEKMQ (reference sequence). This CDR3 is 14 amino acids long. J lost 5 bases, V lost 4 bases, and 2 bases had no gene match. This CDR3 is CASSWGTGNEKLFF. CDR3 nucleotides: TGTGCCAGCAGCTGGGGGACAGGGAATGAAAAACTGTTTTTT.

The rearrangement links TRBV4-1 to TRBJ2-5, with 7 bases matching TRBD1. The J call may be wrong; the DNA end is better matched by TRBJ2-7. The CDR3 is 16 amino acids. Germline V gene lookup returns CDR1 MGHRA and CDR2 YSYEKL. CDR3: CASSQETWDRLYEQYF. The CDR3 bases are TGCGCCAGCAGCCAGGAGACTTGGGACAGACTCTACGAGCAGTACTTC.

The chain combines TRBV27 with TRBJ1-1; D ambiguous. Germline lookup yields CDR1 MNHEY and CDR2 SMNVEV (reference sequence). This CDR3 is 13 amino acids long. The V end was cut by 9 bases, the J end by 4 bases, with 15 bases between. In DNA, the CDR3 is TGTGCCAGTACGAGGATGGGTGGCACTGAAGCTTTCTTT. This gives the protein CASTRMGGTEAFF.

The J gene is TRBJ2-1, the V gene TRBV14; 8 positions match TRBD1. After removal of 4 bases from V and 7 bases from J, the junction contained 9 bases not matched to a gene. CDR1 SGHDN and CDR2 FVKESK come from the germline V gene. The CDR3 is 15 residues long. DNA for the CDR3: TGTGCCAGCAGCCTCTGGACAGGGTTTGGGAATGAGCAGTTCTTC. This gives the protein CASSLWTGFGNEQFF.

The chain has TRBV6-4 and TRBJ2-7, with 7 bases aligning to TRBD1. This CDR3 spans 14 amino acids. With V trimmed by 7 bases and J by 0 bases, 6 bases remained unmatched. Germline-derived CDR1 and CDR2 are MRHNA and SNTAGT. Here the CDR3 DNA reads TGTGCCAGCAATTTGACAGGGAGCTCCTACGAGCAGTACTTC. It translates to CASNLTGSSYEQYF.

The chain carries TRBV19 and TRBJ1-2, with 10 bases identical to TRBD1. Germline lookup yields CDR1 LNHDA and CDR2 SQIVND (reference sequence). V lost 3 bases and J lost 6; bases outside the gene matches: 4. The CDR3 runs 14 residues. The CDR3 coding sequence is TGTGCCAGTAGTATCCGGGACAGGGGCAATGGCTACACCTTC. Translation gives CASSIRDRGNGYTF.